Following are 11 T cell receptor beta chains from one sample sequenced in a study of T-cell memory formation after mild COVID-19. TCRdb recomputed calls from the 5' RACE reads with MiXCR, one row per CDR3 protein. The sample carries almost 550,000 distinct CDR3 sequences, roughly 20% recorded once. The specimen sequenced was PBMCs or a T cell subset sorted from them (not recorded which). These receptors all come from an adult woman who had mild COVID-19 (a few samples of this study predate the infection). Cell type and time point are not known.

This clonotype was detected only a few times. V usage is TRBV29-1 and J usage is TRBJ2-2; D ambiguous. V lost 6 bases, J lost 1 base, and 12 bases lay in between. This CDR3 contains 14 residues. The germline V gene encodes CDR1 SQVTM and CDR2 ANQGSEA. The CDR3 DNA is TGCAGCGTGGTTCAAGGCGGGAACACCGGGGAGCTGTTTTTT. Translating it yields CSVVQGGNTGELFF.

The sample holds a few counts of this clonotype. The chain has TRBV5-1 and TRBJ2-1, with 7 bases aligning to TRBD2. Germline V gives CDR1 SGHRS, CDR2 YFSETQ. The CDR3 covers 17 residues. The ends lost 0 bases at V and 0 bases at J; junction bases unmatched: 6. The CDR3 sequence is CASSLAPTGGSYNEQFF. Written as DNA, the CDR3 is TGCGCCAGCAGCTTGGCCCCAACGGGGGGCTCCTACAATGAGCAGTTCTTC. The full variable domain, rest sourced from reference TRBV5-1 and TRBJ2-1, is KAGVTQTPRYLIKTRGQQVTLSCSPISGHRSVSWYQQTPGQGLQFLFEYFSETQRNKGNFPGRFSGRQFSNSRSEMNVSTLELGDSALYLCASSLAPTGGSYNEQFFGPGTRLTVL.

The chain recombines TRBV30 with TRBJ2-1, with a tentative D call TRBD1 (5 bases). The CDR3 is 13 amino acids. Germline CDR1 and CDR2: GTSNPN and SVGIG (reference sequence). V dropped 1 base and J dropped 9 bases, with 13 bases sitting between them. CDR3 in amino acids: CAWSGVGRGEQFF. Here the CDR3 DNA reads TGTGCCTGGAGTGGGGTTGGAAGGGGTGAGCAGTTCTTC.

This clonotype was recorded a few times. The chain employs TRBV6-5 and TRBJ1-6; D unresolved. V lost 6 bases to trimming and J lost 5 bases, with 14 bases between them. This CDR3 spans 15 amino acids. Per germline, CDR1 MNHEY and CDR2 SVGAGI. This CDR3 is CASSRVPDNNSPLHF. CDR3 nucleotides: TGTGCCAGCAGCCGGGTTCCCGACAATAATTCACCCCTCCACTTT.

The CDR3 loop is CASSLLTGIAGDELGAGELFF. The CDR3 DNA reads as TGTGCCAGCAGCCTACTCACGGGAATAGCGGGAGATGAGTTAGGGGCCGGGGAGCTGTTTTTT. J is TRBJ2-2 and V is TRBV7-3, with 9 nucleotides matching TRBD2. V lost 5 bases and J lost 6; bases outside the gene matches: 25. Looked up from germline, CDR1 is SGHTA and CDR2 is FQGTGA. The CDR3 length is 21 residues.

This clonotype was observed a few times. The chain links TRBV12-3 or TRBV12-4 to TRBJ2-2; D not certain. Trimming shortened V by 3 bases and J by 11 bases, and 16 bases separated the two germline ends. The CDR3 totals 14 residues. The CDR3 reads CASSFRRGPSELFF. The CDR3, as DNA: TGTGCCAGCAGTTTCCGTAGAGGCCCTTCCGAGCTGTTTTTT.

V and J are TRBV7-8 and TRBJ2-1; 7 nucleotides line up with TRBD1. This CDR3 is built from 15 residues. The ends lost 3 bases at V and 6 bases at J; junction bases unmatched: 8. Germline V gene lookup returns CDR1 SGHVS and CDR2 FQNEAQ. The CDR3 is CASSLRQGTGNEQFF. In nucleotides, the CDR3 is TGTGCCAGCAGCTTGAGACAGGGTACCGGCAATGAGCAGTTCTTC.

The V gene is TRBV9, the J gene TRBJ2-1; 8 bases map to TRBD2. Unmatched junction bases numbered 8, after V lost 1 base and J lost 8 bases. The CDR3 is 15 residues long. The germline V gene has CDR1 SGDLS and CDR2 YYNGEE. CDR3 amino acids: CASSVQSGGPDEQFF. CDR3 DNA sequence: TGTGCCAGCAGCGTACAGTCGGGGGGGCCGGATGAGCAGTTCTTC.

The chain recombines TRBV20-1 with TRBJ2-7; D is ambiguous. The CDR3 has 14 amino acids. Germline values: CDR1 DFQATT, CDR2 SNEGSKA (reference sequence). With 6 bases removed from V and 3 bases from J, the gap between germline ends came to 18 bases. CDR3 protein: CSARRRGSHYEQYF. Here the CDR3 DNA reads TGCAGTGCCCGTCGGCGTGGCAGCCACTACGAGCAGTACTTC.

This chain joins TRBV24-1 and TRBJ2-5; D ambiguous. V was trimmed by 7 bases and J by 5 bases, leaving 19 bases between them. The CDR3 has 15 amino acids. CDR1 and CDR2 (germline): KGHDR, SFDVKD. The CDR3 spells CATSQNRTAGETQYF. In DNA, the CDR3 is TGTGCCACCAGCCAAAACCGGACGGCTGGGGAGACCCAGTACTTC.

This clonotype has more than one count but fewer than ten. The CDR3 loop reads CSAGGTQEAFF. The CDR3 DNA sequence: TGCAGTGCAGGGGGGACTCAAGAAGCTTTCTTT. The rearrangement links TRBV20-1 to TRBJ1-1, with a possible D match to TRBD1 (6 bases). This CDR3 is 11 amino acids long. From germline, CDR1 is DFQATT and CDR2 SNEGSKA (reference sequence). Trimming took 6 bases from V and 8 from J, leaving 13 bases between them.